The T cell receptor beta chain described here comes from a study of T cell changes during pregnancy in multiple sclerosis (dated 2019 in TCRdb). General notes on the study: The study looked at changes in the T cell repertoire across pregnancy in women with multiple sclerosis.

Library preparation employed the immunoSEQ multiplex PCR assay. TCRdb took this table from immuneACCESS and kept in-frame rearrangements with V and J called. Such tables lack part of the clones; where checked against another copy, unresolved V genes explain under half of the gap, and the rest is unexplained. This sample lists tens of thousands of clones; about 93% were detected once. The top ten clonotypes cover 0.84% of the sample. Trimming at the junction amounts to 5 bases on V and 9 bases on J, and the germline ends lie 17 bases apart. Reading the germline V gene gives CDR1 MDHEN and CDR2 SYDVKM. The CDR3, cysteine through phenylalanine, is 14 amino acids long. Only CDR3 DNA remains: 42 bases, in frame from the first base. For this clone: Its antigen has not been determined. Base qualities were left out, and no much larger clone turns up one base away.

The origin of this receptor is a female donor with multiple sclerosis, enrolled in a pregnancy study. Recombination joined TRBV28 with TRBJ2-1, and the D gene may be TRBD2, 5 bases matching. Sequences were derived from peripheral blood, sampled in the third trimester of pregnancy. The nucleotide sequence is TGTGCCAGCAGTCTAGCCGGAAGCTCCGGTGAGCAGTTCTTC. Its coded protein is CASSLAGSSGEQFF. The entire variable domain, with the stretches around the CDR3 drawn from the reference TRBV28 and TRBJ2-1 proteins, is DVKVTQSSRYLVKRTGEKVFLECVQDMDHENMFWYRQDPGLGLRLIYFSYDVKMKEKGDIPEGYSVSREKKERFSLILESASTNQTSMYLCASSLAGSSGEQFFGPGTRLTVL.